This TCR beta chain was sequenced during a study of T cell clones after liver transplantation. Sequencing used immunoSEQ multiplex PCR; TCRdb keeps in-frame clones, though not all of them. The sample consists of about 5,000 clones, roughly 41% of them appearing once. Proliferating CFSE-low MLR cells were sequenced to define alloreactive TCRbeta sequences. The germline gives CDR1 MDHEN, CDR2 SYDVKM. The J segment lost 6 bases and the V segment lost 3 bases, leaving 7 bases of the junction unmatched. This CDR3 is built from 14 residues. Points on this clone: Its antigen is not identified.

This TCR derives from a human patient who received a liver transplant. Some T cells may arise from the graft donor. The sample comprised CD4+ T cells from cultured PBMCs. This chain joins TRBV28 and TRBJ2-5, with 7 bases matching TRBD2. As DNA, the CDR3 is TGTGCCAGCAGTTTGGCCGGGAGGTCGAAGACCCAGTACTTC. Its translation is CASSLAGRSKTQYF.